The 16 T cell receptor beta chains in this list originate from one sample, sequenced in a study of shared clonotypes between healthy human individuals (dated by TCRdb to about 2020). The library came from the immunoSEQ multiplex PCR assay. Drawn from immuneACCESS, this table holds only the in-frame rearrangements with V and J called that TCRdb kept. Clones are partly lost; checked studies trace under half to an unresolved V gene and leave the rest unexplained. The sample table shows a few million clones, and approximately 90% are seen once. More than 0.35% of the sample lies in the top ten. The sequenced sample was naive CD4+ T cells from PBMCs. The cell subset or site tag for this specimen amounts to: CD45RA+ positively selected. Source of these receptors: a young man in good health. Some clones in this sample may be carry-over from other donors' samples.

The chain has TRBV5-1 and TRBJ2-7, with 7 bases fitting TRBD2. The CDR3 is 14 amino acids. Germline V gene data show CDR1 as SGHRS and CDR2 as YFSETQ. The trim removed 0 bases at V and 6 bases at J, leaving 6 bases unmatched. CDR3 sequence: CASSLDPGGFEQYF. The CDR3 DNA is TGCGCCAGCAGCTTGGACCCGGGAGGTTTCGAGCAGTACTTC. Looking up the rest from reference TRBV5-1 and TRBJ2-7 gives the full variable domain: KAGVTQTPRYLIKTRGQQVTLSCSPISGHRSVSWYQQTPGQGLQFLFEYFSETQRNKGNFPGRFSGRQFSNSRSEMNVSTLELGDSALYLCASSLDPGGFEQYFGPGTRLTVT.

The chain joins TRBV5-1 to TRBJ1-1; D possibly corresponds to TRBD1 (5 bases). CDR3 size: 14 residues. V was pared by 4 bases and J by 1 base, with 11 bases between. Germline CDR1 SGHRS, CDR2 YFSETQ. The chain's CDR3 is CASSRDFQNTEAFF. The DNA of the CDR3 is TGCGCCAGCAGCCGGGACTTTCAGAACACTGAAGCTTTCTTT.

Points on this clone: In the same sample, other DNA sequences code for this CDR3. J is TRBJ2-7 and V is TRBV29-1; a weak D match, TRBD2 (6 bases). Germline V gives CDR1 SQVTM, CDR2 ANQGSEA. The CDR3 totals 12 residues. V was cut by 4 bases and J by 0 bases, with 7 bases left in between. Here the CDR3 DNA reads TGCAGCGTTGGTAGCGGCTCCTACGAGCAGTACTTC. Encoded protein: CSVGSGSYEQYF.

This chain joins TRBV18 and TRBJ2-5; 9 nucleotides agree with TRBD1. Per the germline V gene, CDR1 is KGHSH and CDR2 is LQKENI. This CDR3 is built from 15 residues. Germline trimming cut 6 bases from V and 4 bases from J; bases unmatched to any gene: 9. The CDR3 DNA is TGTGCCAGCTCGGCCGGTGACAGGGGGGGAGAGACCCAGTACTTC. This encodes CASSAGDRGGETQYF. Supplemented by reference TRBV18 and TRBJ2-5, the full variable domain reads NAGVMQNPRHLVRRRGQEARLRCSPMKGHSHVYWYRQLPEEGLKFMVYLQKENIIDESGMPKERFSAEFPKEGPSILRIQQVVRGDSAAYFCASSAGDRGGETQYFGPGTRLLVL.

The CDR3 DNA reads as TGCGCCAGCAGGCGTACCCCCCAGTGGGACGACTCCTACAATGAGCAGTTCTTC. This encodes CASRRTPQWDDSYNEQFF. This sequence joins TRBV4-1 and TRBJ2-1; D tentatively fits TRBD1 or TRBD2 (5 bases each). V gave up 6 bases and J gave up 0 bases, with 21 bases separating them. Germline V gene data show CDR1 as MGHRA and CDR2 as YSYEKL. There are 18 residues in the CDR3.

The chain couples TRBV5-1 to TRBJ2-1; no definite D call. Between the trimmed V and J ends, which lost 4 bases and 9 bases, there was a span of 14 bases. This CDR3 is built from 13 residues. Germline CDR1 and CDR2: SGHRS and YFSETQ. In nucleotides, the CDR3 is TGCGCCAGCAGCACCGGACCAGTGGGTGAGCAGTTCTTC. It yields the protein CASSTGPVGEQFF.

The chain joins TRBV11-2 to TRBJ1-1; TRBD1 matches 9 bases. The CDR3 is 16 amino acids. V lost 1 base, J lost 5 bases, and 8 bases stayed unmatched. Germline loops: CDR1 SGHAT, CDR2 FQNNGV. The CDR3 region is CASSLGLRQGDTEAFF. CDR3 in DNA: TGTGCCAGCAGCTTAGGCCTACGACAGGGGGATACTGAAGCTTTCTTT.

In DNA, the CDR3 is TGTGCCAGCAGTGCGGCCAGTGAGACCCAGTACTTC. Translating gives CASSAASETQYF. The chain recombines TRBV2 with TRBJ2-5; D gene ambiguous. The CDR3 totals 12 residues. Germline values: CDR1 SNHLY, CDR2 FYNNEI. The V end lost 4 bases, the J end lost 5 bases, and 8 bases lay between the germline ends.

This clone has only one observation. In DNA form, the CDR3 reads TGTGCCAGCAGCTTAGGACTAGCGGGAGGGTTGGTTCTTGCGGAGACCCAGTACTTC. Amino acids: CASSLGLAGGLVLAETQYF. The chain combines TRBV11-2 with TRBJ2-5; TRBD2 matches at 14 bases. With V trimmed by 1 base and J by 5 bases, 12 bases remained unmatched. This CDR3 is built from 19 residues. From germline, CDR1 is SGHAT and CDR2 FQNNGV.

This chain connects TRBV7-8 to TRBJ2-7, with TRBD1 matching 9 bases. Trimming removed 6 bases from V and 2 bases from J; junction bases left unmatched: 8. CDR3 length equals 15 residues. Germline CDR1 reads SGHVS; CDR2 reads FQNEAQ. The CDR3 region has the DNA TGTGCCAGCAGTAACAACAGGGGGCACACCTACGAGCAGTACTTC. Residues: CASSNNRGHTYEQYF. Full variable domain (rest looked up from reference TRBV7-8 and TRBJ2-7): GAGVSQSPRYKVAKRGQDVALRCDPISGHVSLFWYQQALGQGPEFLTYFQNEAQLDKSGLPSDRFFAERPEGSVSTLKIQRTQQEDSAVYLCASSNNRGHTYEQYFGPGTRLTVT.

The chain joins TRBV7-8 to TRBJ2-1; D may be TRBD1 (5 bases). The CDR3 consists of 16 residues. V was pared by 5 bases and J by 1 base, with 15 bases between. Germline loops: CDR1 SGHVS, CDR2 FQNEAQ. The CDR3 nucleotides read TGTGCCAGCAGCCACTTAGGGGCTTTGTCCTACAATGAGCAGTTCTTC. Protein sequence: CASSHLGALSYNEQFF.

The chain joins TRBV5-1 to TRBJ2-3; no reliable D call. CDR1 is SGHRS and CDR2 is YFSETQ in the germline V gene. Trimming stripped 1 base from V and 8 bases from J, with 14 bases between. The CDR3 has 14 residues. In DNA form, the CDR3 reads TGCGCCAGCAGCTTGAGTGGGCCACAAAGTACGCAGTATTTT. Residues: CASSLSGPQSTQYF.

This clone was recorded a few times. This chain uses TRBV18 with TRBJ1-1; perhaps TRBD1 as D (5 bases). This CDR3 region has 15 residues. CDR1 is KGHSH and CDR2 is LQKENI in the germline V gene. The V end lost 4 bases, the J end lost 1 base, and 13 bases lay between the germline ends. The CDR3 reads CASSLPGRGNTEAFF. The CDR3 DNA is TGTGCCAGCTCACTTCCGGGACGGGGGAACACTGAAGCTTTCTTT.

Comments on this clone: The sample has other DNA sequences that encode this CDR3 too. The chain couples TRBV30 to TRBJ2-5, with 7 bases identical to TRBD1. The DNA end lines up better with TRBJ2-7; the J call may be wrong. CDR1 and CDR2 (germline): GTSNPN, SVGIG (reference sequence). The CDR3 loop spans 12 amino acids. As DNA, the CDR3 is TGTGCCTGGAGCCGACAGGGCTACGAGCAGTACTTC. Its translation: CAWSRQGYEQYF.

The chain has TRBV6-1 and TRBJ2-7; tentatively, D is TRBD2 (7 bases). CDR3 length: 20 amino acids. Germline CDR1 is MNHNS and CDR2 is SASEGT. V dropped 4 bases and J dropped 4 bases, with 32 bases sitting between them. CDR3: CASSARGASGSSAGIYEQYF. The CDR3 DNA sequence: TGTGCCAGCAGTGCCCGGGGGGCTTCGGGGTCTAGTGCGGGGATATACGAGCAGTACTTC.

Concerning this clone: The same CDR3 also results from other DNA sequences found in this sample. DNA for the CDR3: TGCGCCAGCAGCTTGCAGGGGGCCAATGAAAAACTGTTTTTT. Translation: CASSLQGANEKLFF. This chain uses TRBV5-1 with TRBJ1-4, with TRBD1 identical over 8 bases. Germline V gives CDR1 SGHRS, CDR2 YFSETQ. The junction had 1 base not matched to a gene; V was cut back by 1 base and J by 5 bases. The CDR3 sequence is 14 residues long.